This TCR beta chain was sequenced for a study of T-cell reconstitution after alpha-beta-depleted transplantation in children. Study findings and constraints: From newly produced T cells came most of the T-cell counts and diversity one year after transplant. At around two months after transplant, the alpha-beta T cells were reportedly derived from several hundred expanded clones that came from non-depleted graft cells. The origin of high day-60 TCRbeta diversity in some patients lay in surviving recipient T cells and thymic progenitors.

This clonotype was recorded at least ten times. Its cognate antigen is unknown. V lost 5 bases, J lost 3 bases, and 1 base stayed unmatched. This CDR3 is 13 amino acids long. For TCRbeta, the library was prepared with unique molecular identifiers. MiXCR, run by TCRdb on the PCR reads, gives a single entry per CDR3 protein. The repertoire holds 250,000 to 400,000 distinct CDR3 sequences, with around 25% as singletons. The sample consisted of PBMCs, mostly from graft donor cells, taken 180 days after TCRalphabeta/CD19-depleted stem cell transplant. This chain links TRBV12-3 or TRBV12-4 with TRBJ2-1; TRBD1 matches 7 bases. The receptor was derived from a male patient younger than 18 who had a stem cell transplant for acute lymphoblastic leukemia, so the T cells may come from the graft donor. CDR3 in amino acids: CASSPGGYNEQFF. CDR3 nucleotides: TGTGCCAGCAGTCCAGGGGGCTACAATGAGCAGTTCTTC.